Presented here are 26 T cell receptor beta chains from one specimen sequenced in a study of blood T cell repertoires in COVID-19 (dated by TCRdb to the early 2020s). Receptors were amplified or captured by the immunoSEQ multiplex PCR assay. TCRdb mirrors the immuneACCESS table, restricted to in-frame sequences. Some clones are absent from its copies; in checked studies, under half trace to an unresolved V gene, and the reason for the others is unknown. This sample comprises roughly 35,000 clones, about 93% of them detected only once. The ten largest clones add up to roughly 5.2% of the sample. Sequencing was carried out using peripheral blood. Receptor source: a human donor in a cohort sampled during active COVID-19.

The chain recombines TRBV2 with TRBJ2-7, with 8 bases lining up with TRBD1. The CDR3 has 13 residues. From germline, CDR1 is SNHLY and CDR2 FYNNEI. Trimming at V came to 6 bases and at J to 2 bases, leaving 3 bases not matched to a gene. The CDR3, as DNA: TGTGCCAGCAGCAGGGGGCATGCCTACGAGCAGTACTTC. Its protein is CASSRGHAYEQYF.

J is TRBJ2-5 and V is TRBV6-6, with 10 bases fitting TRBD1. The CDR3 is 15 residues long. Unmatched junction bases numbered 7, after V lost 7 bases and J lost 2 bases. Per the germline V gene, CDR1 is MNHNY and CDR2 is SVGAGI (reference sequence). CDR3 coding DNA: TGTGCCAGCATTATACAGGGACAGGGGCAAGAGACCCAGTACTTC. Translating gives CASIIQGQGQETQYF.

The V and J genes are TRBV19 and TRBJ2-7; D is unclear. This CDR3 spans 13 amino acids. From germline, CDR1 is LNHDA and CDR2 SQIVND (reference sequence). V gave up 0 bases and J gave up 1 base, with 4 bases separating them. CDR3 protein: CASSIDTSYEQYF. The CDR3 nucleotides are TGTGCCAGTAGTATAGACACATCCTACGAGCAGTACTTC.

The chain links TRBV4-2 to TRBJ2-7; weak D call: TRBD1 (7 bases). V lost 5 bases, J lost 7 bases, and 21 bases lay in between. Germline V gene lookup returns CDR1 LGHNA and CDR2 YNFKEQ. The CDR3 has 15 residues. In nucleotides, the CDR3 is TGTGCCAGCAGCGGCCCCCCAGGGGGGCCGAGTGAGCAGTACTTC. Translating gives CASSGPPGGPSEQYF.

The chain recombines TRBV12-3 or TRBV12-4 with TRBJ2-7, with D maybe TRBD1 (6 bases). Trimming removed 4 bases from V and 2 bases from J, with 9 bases in between. The CDR3 is 13 amino acids. The CDR3 here is CASSSRQAYEQYF. The CDR3 bases are TGTGCCAGCAGTTCCCGACAGGCCTACGAGCAGTACTTC.

The chain uses TRBV4-1 and TRBJ1-3, with D unclear. V dropped 1 base and J dropped 2 bases, with 18 bases sitting between them. Germline V gene sequence: CDR1 MGHRA, CDR2 YSYEKL. The CDR3 extends over 18 amino acids. The CDR3 DNA reads as TGCGCCAGCAGCCAAGTTTTCCCCTACACCAGCGCTGGAAACACCATATATTTT. Its translation: CASSQVFPYTSAGNTIYF.

The sample holds a few counts of this clone. This sequence joins TRBV21-1 and TRBJ1-5; the table assigns TRBD1, which was not confirmed against the DNA. TRBV21-1 is a pseudogene locus. This CDR3 spans 12 amino acids. CDR3 amino acids: CASRQGRQPQHF. As DNA, the CDR3 is TGTGCCAGCAGACAGGGGCGGCAGCCCCAGCATTTT.

The CDR3 region has the DNA TGTGCCAGCAGCCACCCTAGCGGGGGGGACCAAGAGACCCAGTACTTC. Encoded protein: CASSHPSGGDQETQYF. The chain links TRBV3-1 (or the pseudogene TRBV3-2) to TRBJ2-5, with 12 positions matching TRBD2. The length of the CDR3 is 16 residues. J was trimmed by 0 bases and V by 3 bases; bases with no gene match: 2. Germline-derived CDR1 and CDR2 are LGHDT and YNNKEL (reference sequence).

The V and J genes are TRBV5-6 and TRBJ2-2; a possible D gene is TRBD2 (6 bases). This CDR3 has 16 residues. Trimming removed 2 bases from V and 0 bases from J, with 11 bases in between. The germline gives CDR1 SGHDT, CDR2 YYEEEE. The CDR3 protein is CASSFSGTANTGELFF. In DNA, the CDR3 is TGTGCCAGCAGCTTTTCCGGGACTGCGAACACCGGGGAGCTGTTTTTT.

The chain couples TRBV6-5 to TRBJ1-6, with unresolved D. Germline loops: CDR1 MNHEY, CDR2 SVGAGI. V dropped 5 bases and J dropped 6 bases, with 14 bases sitting between them. CDR3 length: 15 residues. The CDR3 region is CASSTPGPPNSPLHF. In DNA form, the CDR3 reads TGTGCCAGCAGTACCCCAGGCCCTCCTAATTCACCCCTCCACTTT.

The J gene is TRBJ2-7, the V gene TRBV5-5, with 7 bases aligning to TRBD1. The germline V gene has CDR1 SGHKS and CDR2 YYEKEE (reference sequence). V shed 0 bases and J 2 bases; nucleotides not matched to a gene: 5. The CDR3 consists of 15 residues. CDR3 nucleotide sequence: TGTGCCAGCAGCTTGGACCGGGACAGCCCCTACGAGCAGTACTTC. Amino acid sequence: CASSLDRDSPYEQYF. Based on the CDR3 plus reference TRBV5-5 and TRBJ2-7, the full variable domain is DAGVTQSPTHLIKTRGQQVTLRCSPISGHKSVSWYQQVLGQGPQFIFQYYEKEERGRGNFPDRFSARQFPNYSSELNVNALLLGDSALYLCASSLDRDSPYEQYFGPGTRLTVT.

The chain links TRBV5-1 to TRBJ2-7; 11 bases fit TRBD2. Trimming at V came to 1 base and at J to 5 bases, leaving 5 bases not matched to a gene. Germline V gene lookup returns CDR1 SGHRS and CDR2 YFSETQ. This CDR3 is 15 amino acids long. CDR3 in DNA: TGCGCCAGCAGCTTGCTTAGCGGGAGGGCCGACGAGCAGTACTTC. It encodes CASSLLSGRADEQYF.

The chain couples TRBV27 to TRBJ2-6; 7 nucleotides match TRBD2. CDR1 and CDR2 from the germline V gene are MNHEY and SMNVEV (reference sequence). The CDR3 length is 19 residues. V shed 0 bases, J shed 1 base, and the junction held 9 bases outside the gene matches. The CDR3 region has the DNA TGTGCCAGCAGTTTATCGTCGGGGGGAACGCCTTCTGGGGCCAACGTCCTGACTTTC. Translated: CASSLSSGGTPSGANVLTF.

The V and J genes are TRBV7-6 and TRBJ2-7, with 10 bases identical to TRBD2. The germline gives CDR1 SGHVS, CDR2 FNYEAQ. The J segment lost 2 bases and the V segment lost 5 bases, leaving 9 bases of the junction unmatched. The length of the CDR3 is 16 residues. CDR3 region: CASSPPHSGGPYEQYF. DNA for the CDR3: TGTGCCAGCAGCCCTCCCCATAGCGGGGGGCCCTACGAGCAGTACTTC.

The chain recombines TRBV5-1 with TRBJ1-6, with a possible D match to TRBD1 (5 bases). Deletions cut 0 bases from V and 10 bases from J, with 17 bases between. Germline V CDR1 and CDR2: SGHRS, YFSETQ. CDR3 length equals 16 residues. The chain's CDR3 is CASSLAMRGLGSPLHF. The CDR3 bases are TGCGCCAGCAGCTTGGCCATGCGGGGCTTGGGATCACCCCTCCACTTT.

The chain couples TRBV27 to TRBJ1-2, with D possibly matching TRBD1 (5 bases). This CDR3 is 16 amino acids long. Germline-derived CDR1 and CDR2 are MNHEY and SMNVEV (reference sequence). V lost 5 bases and J 4 bases, leaving 20 bases between the germline ends. The CDR3 coding sequence is TGTGCCAGCAGTCCAGGGCCCATCATCCTCTTCTATGGCTACACCTTC. Protein sequence: CASSPGPIILFYGYTF.

Only a few counts were recorded for this clone. The gene calls are TRBV5-6 and TRBJ2-7; 10 bases are shared with TRBD1. CDR1 SGHDT and CDR2 YYEEEE come from the germline V gene. The CDR3 extends over 15 amino acids. V trimming: 4 bases; J trimming: 4 bases; junction bases outside the gene matches: 8. The CDR3 bases are TGTGCCAGCAGCCCCGGACAGGGGGTCCTGTACGAGCAGTACTTC. It specifies CASSPGQGVLYEQYF.

The chain has TRBV7-9 and TRBJ2-5; 7 bases align to TRBD1. The CDR3 runs 15 residues. Losses at the gene ends were 5 bases for V and 4 bases for J; bases not matched to a gene: 10. CDR1 SEHNR and CDR2 FQNEAQ come from the germline V gene (reference sequence). The CDR3 reads CASSMGTDWGETQYF. CDR3 sequence (DNA): TGTGCCAGCAGCATGGGGACAGACTGGGGAGAGACCCAGTACTTC.

The chain combines TRBV12-3 or TRBV12-4 with TRBJ1-6, with TRBD1 as a possible D gene (6 bases). V lost 4 bases and J 10 bases, leaving 11 bases between the germline ends. The CDR3 is made up of 13 amino acids. The CDR3 loop is CASSSPGVSPLHF. CDR3 bases: TGTGCCAGCAGTTCCCCAGGGGTCTCACCCCTCCACTTT.

The J gene is TRBJ1-2, the V gene TRBV6-5; D unclear. Deletions cut 0 bases from V and 8 bases from J, with 10 bases between. Germline values: CDR1 MNHEY, CDR2 SVGAGI. The CDR3 covers 13 residues. The CDR3 protein is CASSYSRDLGYTF. The CDR3 region has the DNA TGTGCCAGCAGTTACTCGCGGGATCTGGGCTACACCTTC.

V gene TRBV14 combines with J gene TRBJ2-1; 12 nucleotides align to TRBD2. This CDR3 has 16 residues. V shed 0 bases and J 8 bases; nucleotides not matched to a gene: 5. Germline V lookup: CDR1 SGHDN, CDR2 FVKESK. The CDR3 DNA follows: TGTGCCAGCAGCCAAGATCTAGCGGGAGGGCCGGATGAGCAGTTCTTC. Translated, it gives CASSQDLAGGPDEQFF.

The chain links TRBV5-1 to TRBJ2-2; 8 bases are a match to TRBD2. Germline assignment: CDR1 SGHRS and CDR2 YFSETQ. J lost 7 bases, V lost 4 bases, and 6 bases had no gene match. This CDR3 spans 14 amino acids. CDR3 nucleotides: TGCGCCAGCAGCGCCGGGACTAGTAGCGGGGAGCTGTTTTTT. Residues: CASSAGTSSGELFF.

The chain couples TRBV18 to TRBJ2-7; 16 nucleotides line up with TRBD2. The germline gives CDR1 KGHSH, CDR2 LQKENI. This CDR3 region has 17 residues. V was clipped by 6 bases and J by 5 bases; unmatched bases: 10. This CDR3 is CASSLGLAGGPSNEQYF. DNA of the CDR3: TGTGCCAGCTCCCTGGGACTAGCGGGGGGGCCGAGCAACGAGCAGTACTTC.

The gene calls are TRBV4-1 and TRBJ1-4; weak D call: TRBD1 (6 bases). The germline gives CDR1 MGHRA, CDR2 YSYEKL. V lost 2 bases, J lost 8 bases, and 21 bases lay in between. The CDR3 contains 17 residues. The chain's CDR3 is CASSQTRGLRGQEKLFF. In DNA, the CDR3 is TGCGCCAGCAGCCAAACAAGAGGTTTGAGGGGACAAGAAAAACTGTTTTTT.

The chain carries TRBV6-5 and TRBJ2-7, with TRBD2 as a possible D gene (6 bases). Trimming took 8 bases from V and 4 from J, leaving 15 bases between them. Germline V gene data show CDR1 as MNHEY and CDR2 as SVGAGI. The CDR3 runs to 13 residues. The chain's CDR3 is CASGAGIEYEQYF. The CDR3 nucleotides are TGTGCCAGCGGGGCGGGAATCGAGTACGAGCAGTACTTC.

The chain is built from TRBV2 and TRBJ2-5; D is perhaps TRBD2 (5 bases). Germline V gives CDR1 SNHLY, CDR2 FYNNEI. The V gene lost 0 bases and the J gene lost 2 bases, with 10 bases spanning the gap. The CDR3 has 15 residues. The CDR3 DNA is TGTGCCAGCAGTGAAGCATCGGGGTTACAAGAGACCCAGTACTTC. Its protein is CASSEASGLQETQYF.